The 17 T cell receptor beta chains listed next were all sequenced from one sample in a study of T cells in women clearing cervical HPV infection. Assay: immunoSEQ multiplex PCR; the TCRdb copy retains only in-frame clones and omits some. The sample has 20,000 to 25,000 clones. The sample taken for sequencing was blood buffy coat. These receptors originate from a woman aged 18 to 69 with a cervical HPV16 infection that either progressed to CIN3+ or cleared (not recorded which).

A note on this clone: Coverage ceases 3 residues before the CDR3 finishes, and the germline J gene fills in the end. The chain links TRBV28 to TRBJ1-1; 7 bases agree with TRBD1. The CDR3 consists of 14 residues. Losses at the gene ends were 6 bases for V and 1 base for J; bases not matched to a gene: 5. From germline, CDR1 is MDHEN and CDR2 SYDVKM. The sequenced part of the CDR3 DNA is TGTGCCAGCAGCACCGGGACAGAGAACACTGAA. Its protein is CASSTGTENTE. The full CDR3 protein is CASSTGTENTEAFF.

On this clone: The read ends 3 residues before the CDR3 terminus; that terminus is restored from the germline J gene. The chain joins TRBV6-1 to TRBJ1-2, with a tentative D call TRBD1 (5 bases). Looked up from germline, CDR1 is MNHNS and CDR2 is SASEGT. CDR3 length equals 15 residues. Trimming took off 3 bases at V and 2 bases at J, with 13 bases between the two ends. CDR3 sequence: CASSENWGSNYGYTF. Incomplete CDR3 DNA: TGTGCCAGCAGTGAGAATTGGGGCAGCAACTATGGC.

As concerns this clone: The sequenced fragment ends 3 residues before the CDR3 boundary, so the rest is inferred from the germline J gene. The chain recombines TRBV20-1 with TRBJ1-1; 7 bases match TRBD1. V dropped 6 bases and J dropped 7; count of bases not matched to a gene: 8. Germline V gene lookup returns CDR1 DFQATT and CDR2 SNEGSKA (reference sequence). The CDR3 is 12 amino acids. The CDR3 sequence is CSAKLGGGEAFF. CDR3 bases read: TGCAGTGCAAAACTAGGGGGCGGTGAA.

With regard to this clone: The junction and the germline gene differ at one end; a read error may be behind it. The read gets to within 3 residues of the CDR3 end, and the germline J gene fills in the rest. This chain uses TRBV2 with TRBJ2-3; TRBD2 aligns across 10 bases. The CDR3 consists of 14 residues. In germline, CDR1 is SNHLY, CDR2 FYNNEI. The CDR3 bases that were read are TGTGCCAGCAAAGCGGGAGGGACCCGAGATGCG. Amino acids: CASKAGGTRDA. The full CDR3 reads CASKAGGTRDAQYF.

A remark on this clone: The read finishes 3 residues shy of the CDR3 end, and the germline J gene is used to complete it. The chain employs TRBV5-1 and TRBJ2-7; perhaps TRBD1 as D (7 bases). The length of the CDR3 is 14 residues. V was shortened by 5 bases and J by 2 bases, with 14 bases between the two germline ends. Germline lookup yields CDR1 SGHRS and CDR2 YFSETQ. The CDR3: CASREGTATYEQYF. The CDR3 DNA, read in part, is TGCGCCAGCAGGGAGGGGACAGCAACCTACGAG.

Turning to this clone: The read ends 3 residues early relative to the CDR3; the germline J gene fills the gap. This chain connects TRBV20-1 to TRBJ2-3; 9 bases are a match to TRBD1. The CDR3 runs 13 residues. J was trimmed by 5 bases and V by 3 bases; bases with no gene match: 3. Germline loops: CDR1 DFQATT, CDR2 SNEGSKA (reference sequence). The CDR3 sequence is CSARTGGVDTQYF. The sequenced CDR3 bases are TGCAGTGCTAGGACAGGGGGAGTAGATACG.

With respect to this clone: Read coverage stops 3 residues before the CDR3 terminus; the germline J gene supplies the remainder. The chain combines TRBV19 with TRBJ2-1; the match to TRBD2 covers 12 bases. From germline, CDR1 is LNHDA and CDR2 SQIVND (reference sequence). The CDR3 loop spans 15 amino acids. V trimming: 3 bases; J trimming: 9 bases; junction bases outside the gene matches: 6. CDR3 bases read: TGTGCCAGTAGTATGGGGGGACTAGCGGGCGGTGAG. It codes for CASSMGGLAGGE. The whole CDR3 sequence reads CASSMGGLAGGEQFF.

Comment on this clone: Coverage ceases 3 residues before the CDR3 finishes, and the germline J gene fills in the end. J is TRBJ1-5 and V is TRBV5-3; D may be TRBD1 (6 bases). TRBV5-3 is assigned to the ORF class and has an uncertain function. Trimming removed 4 bases at V and 4 bases at J, with 21 bases between. The CDR3 contains 17 residues. The CDR3 is CARSRGSTGSRNQPQHF. The sequenced CDR3 bases are TGTGCCAGAAGCCGGGGAAGTACAGGGTCGCGAAATCAGCCC.

Remarks on this clone: The read ends 3 residues shy of where the CDR3 ends; the end is completed using the germline J gene. The chain has TRBV6-2 or TRBV6-3 and TRBJ2-5; 9 bases line up with TRBD1. From germline, CDR1 is MNHEY and CDR2 SVGEGT. Trimming removed 5 bases from V and 2 bases from J; junction bases left unmatched: 6. The CDR3 extends over 15 amino acids. The CDR3 protein is CASSKTGTGQETQYF. CDR3 DNA (partial): TGTGCCAGCAGTAAAACCGGGACAGGGCAAGAGACC.

In the case of this clone: The read ends 3 residues shy of where the CDR3 ends; the end is completed using the germline J gene. V and J are TRBV20-1 and TRBJ2-5; D tentatively reads TRBD1 or TRBD2 (5 bases each). Germline CDR1 and CDR2: DFQATT and SNEGSKA (reference sequence). This CDR3 has 15 amino acids. Trimming removed 1 base at V and 3 bases at J, with 15 bases between. Incomplete CDR3 DNA: TGCAGTGCTAGAGGTACGGGAACAGGAGAAGAGACC. Its protein product is CSARGTGTGEET. The entire CDR3 sequence reads CSARGTGTGEETQYF.

Note on this clone: The read ends 3 residues before the CDR3 terminus; that terminus is restored from the germline J gene. This chain uses TRBV2 with TRBJ1-4; no reliable D call. Per germline, CDR1 SNHLY and CDR2 FYNNEI. V was clipped by 7 bases and J by 7 bases, with 13 bases between them. There are 13 residues in the CDR3. CDR3 loop: CASTTMTGEKLFF. The sequenced part of the CDR3 DNA is TGTGCCAGCACCACTATGACGGGTGAAAAA.

As to this clone: The CDR3 end falls 3 residues outside the read, so it is completed with the germline J gene. The chain is built from TRBV2 and TRBJ1-2; no clear D. This CDR3 is built from 13 residues. The V and J ends lost 8 bases and 5 bases respectively, with 15 bases between them. The germline V gene has CDR1 SNHLY and CDR2 FYNNEI. The chain's CDR3 is CASLGQADYGYTF. The CDR3 DNA, read in part, is TGTGCCAGCCTGGGCCAGGCCGATTATGGC.

Comments on this clone: The read halts 3 residues ahead of the CDR3 end, with the missing end drawn from the germline J gene. V and J are TRBV19 and TRBJ1-5, with D possibly matching TRBD1 (6 bases). CDR1 is LNHDA, CDR2 SQIVND, per germline (reference sequence). This CDR3 region has 13 residues. V was cut by 5 bases and J by 5 bases, with 10 bases left in between. CDR3 amino acids: CASSWDTDQPQHF. Partial CDR3 DNA: TGTGCCAGTAGTTGGGACACCGATCAGCCC. The full variable domain, in which reference TRBV19 and TRBJ1-5 provide the parts outside the CDR3, is DGGITQSPKYLFRKEGQNVTLSCEQNLNHDAMYWYRQDPGQGLRLIYYSQIVNDFQKGDIAEGYSVSREKKESFPLTVTSAQKNPTAFYLCASSWDTDQPQHFGDGTRLSIL.

Comment on this clone: The missing CDR3 end, 3 residues past where the read stops, is filled in from the germline J gene. This chain links TRBV5-1 with TRBJ2-3; 14 positions agree with TRBD2. The CDR3 has 13 amino acids. V was pared by 7 bases and J by 6 bases, with 1 base of the junction left unmatched. Germline V gene data show CDR1 as SGHRS and CDR2 as YFSETQ. The CDR3 is CASRTSGRDTQYF. CDR3 DNA (partial): TGCGCCAGCCGGACTAGCGGGAGGGATACG.

To note about this clone: The read finishes 3 residues shy of the CDR3 end, and the germline J gene is used to complete it. The chain is built from TRBV5-1 and TRBJ2-1; 7 bases are shared with TRBD2. The V and J ends lost 3 bases and 7 bases, in that order; junction bases with no gene match: 16. CDR3 length equals 17 residues. CDR1 SGHRS and CDR2 YFSETQ come from the germline V gene. The CDR3 loop reads CASSYPAGTTRWNEQFF. The covered CDR3 bases are TGCGCCAGCAGCTACCCGGCCGGGACTACCCGGTGGAATGAG. Based on the CDR3 plus reference TRBV5-1 and TRBJ2-1, the full variable domain is KAGVTQTPRYLIKTRGQQVTLSCSPISGHRSVSWYQQTPGQGLQFLFEYFSETQRNKGNFPGRFSGRQFSNSRSEMNVSTLELGDSALYLCASSYPAGTTRWNEQFFGPGTRLTVL.

As for this clone: The CDR3 extends 3 residues past the end of the read, so its final part is completed from the germline J gene. The chain links TRBV10-3 to TRBJ2-7; 10 bases line up with TRBD1. Per the germline V gene, CDR1 is ENHRY and CDR2 is SYGVKD. The junction had 1 base not matched to a gene; V was cut back by 8 bases and J by 0 bases. CDR3 size: 13 residues. The CDR3: CAIWTGGSYEQYF. The sequenced part of the CDR3 DNA is TGTGCCATCTGGACAGGGGGCTCCTACGAG.

A word on this clone: The read halts 3 residues ahead of the CDR3 end, with the missing end drawn from the germline J gene. The J gene is TRBJ2-7, the V gene TRBV10-3; D is possibly TRBD2 (7 bases). The germline V and J ends were trimmed by 11 bases and 3 bases, with 20 bases remaining between them. CDR1 and CDR2 from the germline V gene are ENHRY and SYGVKD. The CDR3 contains 14 residues. The CDR3 protein is CASGRGREIYEQYF. The DNA read from the CDR3 is TGTGCCTCTGGGCGGGGGCGGGAGATCTACGAG.